This T cell receptor (beta chain) was sequenced during a study of OX40 agonist ivuxolimab in advanced cancers. As for the study in general: At doses from 0.01 to 10 mg/kg, patients were given intravenous ivuxolimab every 2 weeks. The dose-escalation cohort was over 65% male, with a mean age of around 54 years, ranging roughly 20 to 90.

V was pared by 5 bases and J by 1 base, with 8 bases between. The CDR3 spans 14 residues. Looked up from germline, CDR1 is WNHNN and CDR2 is SYGVQD (reference sequence). Worth noting for this clone: What it recognizes is unknown.

Notes on the study in general: Antigen specificity was not determined for the expanded peripheral T cells. Nonresponders included some who also had low normalized T-cell clonal expansion.

Clones were read by immunoSEQ multiplex PCR, and TCRdb kept only the in-frame ones, dropping some. The data show about 53,000 clones, about 88% seen once. The rearrangement uses TRBV10-1 and TRBJ2-2; D gene unclear. Sequenced here: CD4+ or CD8+ T cells sorted from blood, sampled in a trial of the OX40 agonist ivuxolimab. The source of this sequence is an adult with an advanced solid tumor such as melanoma, head and neck, liver or kidney cancer. The CDR3 DNA reads as TGCGCCAGCAGTCCTGGGAAGAACACCGGGGAGCTGTTTTTT. This sequence encodes CASSPGKNTGELFF.